The clone carrying this TCR beta chain was recorded a few times. As yet, its antigen is unknown. Generation of TCR beta libraries employed quantitative 5'-RACE incorporating molecular barcodes. TCRdb re-derived calls from the 5' RACE reads in MiXCR, one entry per CDR3 protein. There are roughly 670,000 distinct CDR3 sequences in the sample; roughly 19% occur only once, and under 20% lies in the top ten. This specimen belongs to a study of CD8 T cells in ankylosing spondylitis. General observations from the study: Blood from ankylosing spondylitis patients appeared to carry a characteristic roughly 8-variant TCR beta motif. Earlier authors reported some of these motif variants in reactive arthritis synovial fluid and blood. Clones linked to disease were reported to show significant enrichment in matched ankylosing spondylitis synovial fluid. Disease-linked clones displayed a CD8+ phenotype and appeared relatively rarely in peripheral blood.

Germline values: CDR1 SGHAT, CDR2 FQNNGV. Trimming cost V 1 base and J 1 base, with 12 bases left between them. The CDR3 totals 16 residues. The origin of this receptor is a male donor with ankylosing spondylitis. Sequencing was performed on blood, either unsorted or a sorted T cell fraction (not recorded which). V gene TRBV11-2 combines with J gene TRBJ2-3, with D possibly matching TRBD2 (6 bases). CDR3 bases: TGTGCCAGCAGCTTAGGATCTAGCGCTCGCACAGATACGCAGTATTTT. Translated: CASSLGSSARTDTQYF.